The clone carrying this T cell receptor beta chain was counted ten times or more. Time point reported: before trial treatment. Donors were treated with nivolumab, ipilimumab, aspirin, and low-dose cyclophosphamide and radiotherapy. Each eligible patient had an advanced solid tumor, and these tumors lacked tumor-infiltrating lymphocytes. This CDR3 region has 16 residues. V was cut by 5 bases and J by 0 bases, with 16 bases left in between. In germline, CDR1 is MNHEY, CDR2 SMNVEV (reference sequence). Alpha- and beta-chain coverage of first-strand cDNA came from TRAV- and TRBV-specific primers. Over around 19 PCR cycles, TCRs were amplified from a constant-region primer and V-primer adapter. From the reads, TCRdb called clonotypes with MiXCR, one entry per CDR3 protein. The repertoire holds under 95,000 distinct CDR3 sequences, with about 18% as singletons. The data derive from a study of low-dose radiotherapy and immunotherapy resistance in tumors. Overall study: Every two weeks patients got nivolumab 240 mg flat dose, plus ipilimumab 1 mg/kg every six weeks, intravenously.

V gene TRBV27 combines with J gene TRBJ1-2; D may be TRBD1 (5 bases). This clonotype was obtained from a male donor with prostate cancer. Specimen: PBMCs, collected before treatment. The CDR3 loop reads CASSPQVGPTNYGYTF. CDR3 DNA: TGTGCCAGCAGTCCACAGGTGGGGCCCACTAACTATGGCTACACCTTC.